This entry concerns a single TCR beta chain. Antigen specificity is unknown. TCR beta cDNA libraries included unique molecular identifiers. From the PCR reads, TCRdb called clonotypes with MiXCR, one entry per CDR3 protein. There are some 370,000 distinct CDR3 sequences in the sample; around 37% occur only once, and 13% lies in the top ten. With 4 bases removed from V and 1 base from J, the gap between germline ends came to 10 bases. This CDR3 is built from 14 residues. The source of the sample is a study of post-analysis software for immune sequencing data. Broader study findings: Controls had significantly higher normalized Chao1 diversity than multiple sclerosis patients. Patients had higher frequencies than controls of a handful of TRBV segments, including TRBV5-6, TRBV5-1 and TRBV20-1.

Sequencing used blood. The chain carries TRBV12-3 or TRBV12-4 and TRBJ1-2, with a tentative D call TRBD1 (6 bases). The receptor's source is a girl aged 5 to 17 with multiple sclerosis. Here the CDR3 reads CASSSGTHNYGYTF. As DNA, the CDR3 is TGTGCCAGCAGTTCCGGGACACATAACTATGGCTACACCTTC.